Below are 23 T cell receptor beta chains sequenced from a single sample in a study of control samples from healthy donors and cancer patients. Clones were sequenced by immunoSEQ multiplex PCR, and TCRdb holds only the in-frame ones, with some missing. The sample lists around 180,000 clones; 88% were seen once. The sequenced material came from blood. The receptors were sampled from a woman in her 30s in good health.

V usage is TRBV10-3 and J usage is TRBJ1-2, with 9 bases lining up with TRBD1. Trimming removed 4 bases from V and 5 bases from J; junction bases left unmatched: 8. Germline CDR1 and CDR2: ENHRY and SYGVKD. The CDR3 sequence is 15 residues long. CDR3 in DNA: TGTGCCATCAGTGCCCCCGGGACAGGGACATATGGCTACACCTTC. Translating it yields CAISAPGTGTYGYTF.

The gene calls are TRBV19 and TRBJ2-3; 12 bases are shared with TRBD2. There are 15 residues in the CDR3. The V and J ends lost 7 bases and 4 bases, in that order; junction bases with no gene match: 6. Germline-derived CDR1 and CDR2 are LNHDA and SQIVND (reference sequence). CDR3 protein: CASTLAGGPADTQYF. CDR3 sequence (DNA): TGTGCCAGTACTCTAGCGGGAGGGCCCGCAGATACGCAGTATTTT. Supplemented by reference TRBV19 and TRBJ2-3, the full variable domain reads DGGITQSPKYLFRKEGQNVTLSCEQNLNHDAMYWYRQDPGQGLRLIYYSQIVNDFQKGDIAEGYSVSREKKESFPLTVTSAQKNPTAFYLCASTLAGGPADTQYFGPGTRLTVL.

This clone was seen a single time. V gene TRBV30 combines with J gene TRBJ2-3, with TRBD2 matching 14 bases. This CDR3 contains 18 residues. Germline lookup yields CDR1 GTSNPN and CDR2 SVGIG (reference sequence). V shed 5 bases, J shed 3 bases, and the junction held 13 bases outside the gene matches. The CDR3 loop is CAWSSRLAGGRMTDTQYF. The CDR3, as DNA: TGTGCCTGGTCGTCTCGACTAGCGGGGGGGCGTATGACAGATACGCAGTATTTT.

This chain joins TRBV3-1 (or the pseudogene TRBV3-2) and TRBJ1-6; D unresolved. Trimming left V 4 bases short and J 8 bases short, with 6 bases between. This CDR3 contains 12 residues. The V gene's germline CDR1 is LGHDT and CDR2 YNNKEL (reference sequence). The CDR3 DNA reads as TGTGCCAGCAGCCCTCCGGATTCACCCCTCCACTTT. Its protein is CASSPPDSPLHF.

This rearrangement joins TRBV27 to TRBJ1-5; D perhaps matches TRBD1 (5 bases). From germline, CDR1 is MNHEY and CDR2 SMNVEV (reference sequence). The ends were cut back, 2 bases at V and 7 bases at J, with 15 bases in the middle. There are 15 residues in the CDR3. CDR3 nucleotides: TGTGCCAGCAGTTTAAGAGGGGTATATACCCAGCCCCAGCATTTT. It is translated as CASSLRGVYTQPQHF.

The chain combines TRBV7-9 with TRBJ2-2; 7 nucleotides line up with TRBD2. CDR1 SEHNR and CDR2 FQNEAQ come from the germline V gene (reference sequence). This CDR3 has 17 residues. The J segment lost 4 bases and the V segment lost 8 bases, leaving 16 bases of the junction unmatched. The CDR3 DNA is TGTGCCAGCGGCTACCTCCTCGGGGGAGGGCGCACCGGGGAGCTGTTTTTT. It encodes CASGYLLGGGRTGELFF.

This rearrangement joins TRBV14 to TRBJ1-3; no definite D call. Trimming stripped 1 base from V and 0 bases from J, with 4 bases between. CDR3 size: 14 residues. Germline CDR1 reads SGHDN; CDR2 reads FVKESK. CDR3: CASSQVVSGNTIYF. CDR3 in DNA: TGTGCCAGCAGCCAAGTCGTCTCTGGAAACACCATATATTTT.

The sample holds one count of this clone. This chain's CDR3 is CASSPPGVNTGELFF. The CDR3, as DNA: TGTGCCAGCAGCCCCCCCGGGGTCAACACCGGGGAGCTGTTTTTT. This chain uses TRBV5-6 with TRBJ2-2; D possibly corresponds to TRBD2 (5 bases). The germline V gene encodes CDR1 SGHDT and CDR2 YYEEEE. The CDR3 spans 15 residues. V was cut by 4 bases and J by 2 bases, with 12 bases left in between.

This chain connects TRBV11-2 to TRBJ2-3; D gene ambiguous. This CDR3 region has 12 residues. With 4 bases removed from V and 8 bases from J, the gap between germline ends came to 10 bases. Germline CDR1 is SGHAT and CDR2 is FQNNGV. The CDR3 bases are TGTGCCAGCAGCTCCGCCACCCCTACGCAGTATTTT. Its translation: CASSSATPTQYF. Variable domain in full (rest from reference TRBV11-2 and TRBJ2-3): EAGVAQSPRYKIIEKRQSVAFWCNPISGHATLYWYQQILGQGPKLLIQFQNNGVVDDSQLPKDRFSAERLKGVDSTLKIQPAKLEDSAVYLCASSSATPTQYFGPGTRLTVL.

The genes are TRBV10-3 and TRBJ2-3; D remains ambiguous. The V end was cut by 3 bases, the J end by 1 base, with 5 bases between. Germline CDR1 reads ENHRY; CDR2 reads SYGVKD. This CDR3 region has 13 residues. CDR3 sequence reads: CAISDGGTDTQYF. The CDR3 region has the DNA TGTGCCATCAGTGACGGCGGCACAGATACGCAGTATTTT.

V is TRBV25-1 and J is TRBJ2-1; D may be TRBD1 or TRBD2 (5 bases each). V was cut by 3 bases and J by 4 bases, with 10 bases left in between. Germline V CDR1 and CDR2: MGHDK, SYGVNS. The CDR3 contains 14 residues. Here the CDR3 DNA reads TGTGCCAGCAGTGAGGGACCAACATACAATGAGCAGTTCTTC. It yields the protein CASSEGPTYNEQFF.

For the CDR3, the DNA is TGTGCCAGCAGCCAAGATCTTATGGGCCCAGAAAAACTGTTTTTT. It encodes CASSQDLMGPEKLFF. This chain uses TRBV4-2 with TRBJ1-4; D unclear. Germline lookup yields CDR1 LGHNA and CDR2 YNFKEQ. This CDR3 comprises 15 residues. With 0 bases removed from V and 8 bases from J, the gap between germline ends came to 13 bases.

In this sample, this clone turned up once. V and J are TRBV19 and TRBJ2-3; 8 positions agree with TRBD1. The CDR3 has 13 residues. V gave up 7 bases and J gave up 5 bases; unmatched junction bases: 5. Per germline, CDR1 LNHDA and CDR2 SQIVND (reference sequence). CDR3 amino acids: CASKTGDRDTQYF. The DNA for the CDR3 is TGTGCCAGTAAGACAGGGGATAGAGATACGCAGTATTTT.

The gene calls are TRBV6-1 and TRBJ2-7, with D perhaps matching TRBD1 (6 bases). V lost 1 base and J 4 bases, leaving 11 bases between the germline ends. CDR3 size: 14 residues. Germline lookup yields CDR1 MNHNS and CDR2 SASEGT. CDR3 protein: CASSEGTAAYEQYV. The CDR3, as DNA: TGTGCCAGCAGTGAAGGGACAGCTGCATACGAGCAGTACGTC.

This rearrangement joins TRBV6-5 to TRBJ1-1; D remains unclear. Per the germline V gene, CDR1 is MNHEY and CDR2 is SVGAGI. The CDR3 has 14 amino acids. Trimming removed 0 bases from V and 1 base from J, with 6 bases in between. The CDR3 DNA sequence: TGTGCCAGCAGTTACTCGAGAGCGAACACTGAAGCTTTCTTT. It yields the protein CASSYSRANTEAFF.

The chain couples TRBV19 to TRBJ2-1; 8 positions agree with TRBD2. Germline loops: CDR1 LNHDA, CDR2 SQIVND (reference sequence). Losses at the gene ends were 1 base for V and 7 bases for J; bases not matched to a gene: 6. The CDR3 extends over 15 amino acids. The CDR3 region is CASSIGRGGGNEQFF. For the CDR3, the DNA is TGTGCCAGTAGTATAGGGCGGGGCGGGGGGAATGAGCAGTTCTTC.

V usage is TRBV7-9 and J usage is TRBJ2-3; either TRBD1 or TRBD2 may fit D (5 bases each). From germline, CDR1 is SEHNR and CDR2 FQNEAQ (reference sequence). The CDR3 consists of 14 residues. Trimming removed 4 bases at V and 2 bases at J, with 10 bases between. The CDR3 DNA sequence: TGTGCCAGCAGCTGGGACGGCGACACAGATACGCAGTATTTT. This gives the protein CASSWDGDTDTQYF.

This chain uses TRBV10-3 with TRBJ1-1; no clear D. Deletions cut 6 bases from V and 1 base from J, with 9 bases between. In germline, CDR1 is ENHRY, CDR2 SYGVKD. This CDR3 contains 13 residues. DNA of the CDR3: TGTGCCATCAGGGTCCCGGGGAACACTGAAGCTTTCTTT. Protein product: CAIRVPGNTEAFF.

The chain recombines TRBV7-9 with TRBJ2-5; D is unclear. Germline V gene lookup returns CDR1 SEHNR and CDR2 FQNEAQ (reference sequence). The V and J ends lost 5 bases and 4 bases respectively, with 8 bases between them. CDR3 length: 12 amino acids. This CDR3 is CASSETSETQYF. CDR3 coding DNA: TGTGCCAGCAGCGAGACCTCAGAGACCCAGTACTTC.

The chain employs TRBV7-6 and TRBJ1-4; TRBD1 is a possible D gene (5 bases). The CDR3 is 16 residues long. The germline CDR1 and CDR2 sequences are SGHVS and FNYEAQ. V lost 0 bases and J 7 bases, leaving 15 bases between the germline ends. CDR3 amino acids: CASSLAEWGRGEKLFF. CDR3 DNA sequence: TGTGCCAGCAGCTTAGCGGAGTGGGGGAGGGGTGAAAAACTGTTTTTT.

As regards this clone: A junction boundary mismatches the germline segment, possibly from a read error. The chain recombines TRBV4-1 with TRBJ2-7; 7 bases are shared with TRBD2. The CDR3 is made up of 12 amino acids. Germline V gene sequence: CDR1 MGHRA, CDR2 YSYEKL. The CDR3, as DNA: TGCGCCAGCAGCCAACACTCGGATGGGGGGGGCTTC. As protein: CASSQHSDGGGF.

The chain links TRBV18 to TRBJ2-3; no definite D call. This CDR3 comprises 13 residues. Trimming pared 4 bases from V and 4 bases from J, leaving 9 bases between. CDR1 and CDR2 (germline): KGHSH, LQKENI. The chain's CDR3 is CASSRRTPDTQYF. The DNA for the CDR3 is TGTGCCAGCTCACGACGGACGCCAGATACGCAGTATTTT.

The V and J genes are TRBV7-9 and TRBJ1-4, with 10 bases lining up with TRBD1. Looked up from germline, CDR1 is SEHNR and CDR2 is FQNEAQ (reference sequence). Germline trimming cut 4 bases from V and 5 bases from J; bases unmatched to any gene: 4. The CDR3 is 15 residues long. CDR3 sequence reads: CASSSPGQGNEKLFF. In DNA form, the CDR3 reads TGTGCCAGCAGCTCACCGGGACAGGGGAATGAAAAACTGTTTTTT.